This passage covers 10 T cell receptor beta chains from one sample sequenced in a study of post-analysis software for immune sequencing data. Study-wide findings and caveats: Five TRBV segments (TRBV5-6, TRBV5-1 and TRBV20-1 among them) occurred more frequently in patients than in controls.

Sequencing libraries made from TCR beta cDNA carried unique molecular identifiers. TCRdb independently ran MiXCR on the PCR reads; one entry per CDR3 protein. This table holds a few hundred thousand distinct CDR3 sequences, less than 40% found once. Their antigens remain unidentified. Input material: blood. The receptors come from a girl aged 5-17 years with multiple sclerosis.

This clonotype showed up just a few times. J is TRBJ2-7 and V is TRBV27, with unresolved D. This CDR3 region has 15 residues. Germline assignment: CDR1 MNHEY and CDR2 SMNVEV (reference sequence). Trimming took 3 bases from V and 7 from J, leaving 19 bases between them. CDR3 sequence (DNA): TGTGCCAGCAGTTTCGGCCCCCTCCCTCCTAGGGAGCAGTACTTC. This encodes CASSFGPLPPREQYF.

The count of this clonotype is one. The rearrangement joins TRBV6-2 or TRBV6-3 to TRBJ2-7; D not resolved. Trimming left V 0 bases short and J 4 bases short, with 16 bases between. The CDR3 contains 16 residues. CDR1 and CDR2 from the germline V gene are MNHEY and SVGEGT. CDR3 loop: CASSYSTPPGHYEQYF. CDR3 DNA sequence: TGTGCCAGCAGTTACTCGACTCCGCCGGGTCATTACGAGCAGTACTTC.

This clonotype was recorded only once. The genes are TRBV7-9 and TRBJ1-1; 8 nucleotides line up with TRBD1. After removal of 8 bases from V and 1 base from J, the junction contained 3 bases not matched to a gene. This CDR3 has 13 residues. Germline values: CDR1 SEHNR, CDR2 FQNEAQ (reference sequence). The CDR3 sequence is CASRQGQNTEAFF. For the CDR3, the DNA is TGTGCCAGCCGACAGGGGCAGAACACTGAAGCTTTCTTT.

In its sample, this clonotype was seen a few times. The chain joins TRBV27 to TRBJ2-7; D perhaps matches TRBD1 (5 bases). This CDR3 contains 14 residues. Germline V CDR1 and CDR2: MNHEY, SMNVEV (reference sequence). The V end lost 1 base, the J end lost 3 bases, and 10 bases lay between the germline ends. The CDR3 nucleotides read TGTGCCAGCAGTTTATTTGTAGGGGTCTACGAGCAGTACTTC. As protein: CASSLFVGVYEQYF.

The V and J genes are TRBV15 and TRBJ1-2; D possibly corresponds to TRBD1 (5 bases). The CDR3 runs 17 residues. V was clipped by 1 base and J by 4 bases, with 19 bases between them. CDR1 is LNHNV and CDR2 is YYDKDF in the germline V gene (reference sequence). The CDR3 spells CATSRVSGTTKRYGYTF. The CDR3 DNA follows: TGTGCCACCAGCAGAGTTTCGGGGACCACTAAACGCTATGGCTACACCTTC.

In nucleotides, the CDR3 is TGTGCCAGCAGTGGACAGGGTTACACTGAAGCTTTCTTT. It translates to CASSGQGYTEAFF. The V gene is TRBV2, the J gene TRBJ1-1, with 7 bases lining up with TRBD1. This CDR3 has 13 residues. Germline CDR1 SNHLY, CDR2 FYNNEI. V lost 4 bases to trimming and J lost 3 bases; unmatched junction nucleotides: 2.

To note about this clonotype: Relative to the germline gene, one junction end is altered; a read error may explain this. The rearrangement uses TRBV7-9 and TRBJ2-1, with a weak D call TRBD2 (7 bases). Germline V gives CDR1 SEHNR, CDR2 FQNEAQ (reference sequence). The CDR3 is 15 amino acids. The CDR3 region has the DNA TGTGTCAGCAGACTTAAGGGGGACTATTACAATGAGCAGTTCTTC. Its translation is CVSRLKGDYYNEQFF.

A word on this clonotype: This may be a read error, as it is one base from a much larger clone. The chain employs TRBV4-3 and TRBJ2-5; no firm D call. The CDR3 spans 15 residues. Germline CDR1 reads LGHNA; CDR2 reads YSLEER. The CDR3 sequence is CASSQDGHVQEAQYF. The CDR3 nucleotides read TGCGCCAGCAGCCAAGACGGGCATGTCCAAGAGGCCCAGTACTTC.

This clonotype was observed a single time. The rearrangement uses TRBV6-2 or TRBV6-3 and TRBJ1-1; D is unresolved. CDR3 size: 14 residues. Germline V gene lookup returns CDR1 MNHEY and CDR2 SVGEGT. V lost 5 bases to trimming and J lost 1 base, with 11 bases between them. As DNA, the CDR3 is TGTGCCAGCAGTATCGTGGGAGCGAACACTGAAGCTTTCTTT. Translated, it gives CASSIVGANTEAFF.

This clonotype was found a few times. The rearrangement links TRBV4-1 to TRBJ2-1; unclear D gene. Trimming took off 4 bases at V and 10 bases at J, with 17 bases between the two ends. Germline lookup yields CDR1 MGHRA and CDR2 YSYEKL. This CDR3 is 14 amino acids long. This CDR3 is CASSPQAYNYEQFF. CDR3 sequence (DNA): TGCGCCAGCAGCCCTCAGGCCTACAACTACGAGCAGTTCTTC.